This entry is about one T cell receptor beta chain. It has no known antigen specificity. Per-base quality was not reported, and no clone a single base away is much larger than it. The CDR3 spans 14 residues, from the cysteine through the phenylalanine. The only DNA kept is the CDR3, 42 bases in frame from the first base. Trimming costs V 6 bases and J 2 bases, and their ends lie 13 bases apart. The germline V gene (reference sequence) provides CDR1 MNHEY and CDR2 SMNVEV. Receptors were amplified or captured by the immunoSEQ multiplex PCR assay. Turning to the authors' computational methods: A statistical classification framework was built to diagnose cytomegalovirus status from the catalog of TCR beta chain sequences. TCRdb's version of the immuneACCESS table is confined to in-frame rearrangements and falls short of the full clone set. An unresolved V gene accounts for under half of the shortfall where checked; the remainder is of unknown origin. V and J calls and clone size are given by that table; D and trimming were obtained from the DNA. This sample lists about 150,000 clones; roughly 91% were detected once. Jointly, the top ten make up roughly 3% of the sample.

This specimen belongs to a study of cytomegalovirus exposure and HLA in healthy donors (dated by TCRdb to about 2017). In the study overall: A later analysis indicated that the 100 to 150 validation repertoires were generated on the platform also employed for the 670 or so repertoires of the first cohort. The study aimed to test whether cataloging public T cell receptors could reveal signatures of past pathogen exposure. In addition to the first cohort of around 670 subjects, a separate validation cohort of 130 or so different subjects was used. To predict cytomegalovirus infection status, the study combined high-throughput TCR immunosequencing, statistical association of individual TCRs with disease status, and machine learning.

The donors were included in the validation cohort of over a hundred subjects, a group kept apart from the 666-subject first cohort. Broader findings and caveats from the paper: According to the authors, the approach could potentially be generalized to other disease states and immunological phenotypes. A later analysis had no HLA typing for the validation cohort, so co-occurrence there was scored across all 130 or so repertoires. In vitro tests confirmed that a few of the cytomegalovirus-associated TCR beta chains recognize cytomegalovirus antigens. While some public TCRs were present in many individuals, most TCR sequences turned up only very rarely across donors. The classifier was reported to diagnose cytomegalovirus status with high specificity and sensitivity in both the original cohort and the validation cohort. The study listed over 150 TCR beta chains as associated with cytomegalovirus. In a later analysis, TCRs clustered in the first cohort were found to also tend to co-occur in the roughly 110 validation repertoires, with over 90% of cluster scores above 0.

This chain is built from TRBV27 and TRBJ1-1, with a weak D call of TRBD1 (5 bases match). Material for sequencing was PBMCs. This sequence originates from a man between 18 and 29 years old in good health and CMV-seronegative. The DNA is as follows: TGTGCCAGCAGCCAAAGGGGAAGAAACACTGAAGCTTTCTTT. It specifies CASSQRGRNTEAFF.